Detailed here is one TCR beta chain. Its antigen is currently unknown. This entry belongs to a study of T cell clonotyping in hematopoietic cell transplantation. Regarding the study as a whole: Recipient TCR diversity dropped after transplant; expanded clonotypes rose from day 30 to 180. At the given depth, recipient repertoires were over 95% de novo clonotypes. Higher Inverse Simpson Index values in graft donor and pretransplant recipient predicted broader posttransplant TCR diversity.

V was cut by 6 bases and J by 6 bases, with 12 bases left in between. Germline CDR1 is PRHDT and CDR2 is FYEKMQ (reference sequence). The CDR3 sequence is 12 residues long. This table comes from immunoSEQ multiplex PCR, and its TCRdb copy is limited to in-frame clones, with some not included. The top ten clones hold approximately 15% of a sample with 9,500 to 12,000 clones, roughly 89% of them seen once. This sequence was found in a female patient over 55 who had an allogeneic stem cell transplant from an unrelated donor, so the T cells may come from the graft donor. Some clones in this sample may be carry-over from other donors' samples. The rearrangement uses TRBV13 and TRBJ2-7; D remains unclear. Source: PBMCs, taken 100 days after allogeneic stem cell transplant. The CDR3 is CASRGALGEQYF. The CDR3 nucleotides read TGTGCCAGCAGGGGCGCCCTGGGCGAGCAGTACTTC. The full variable domain, rest sourced from reference TRBV13 and TRBJ2-7, is AAGVIQSPRHLIKEKRETATLKCYPIPRHDTVYWYQQGPGQDPQFLISFYEKMQSDKGSIPDRFSAQQFSDYHSELNMSSLELGDSALYFCASRGALGEQYFGPGTRLTVT.